The clone carrying this T cell receptor beta chain appeared a few times. Its antigen is not known. The CDR3 has 13 residues. Germline CDR1 and CDR2: SGHAT and FQNNGV. The V and J ends lost 5 bases and 1 base respectively, with 8 bases between them. This record comes from a study of shared clonotypes between healthy human individuals. The assay was run at deep level. The protocol was immunoSEQ multiplex PCR, while the TCRdb copy is restricted to in-frame clones and leaves out a portion. Of around 1,100,000 clones in the sample, 60% to 80% were seen once. Study-level findings and limits: Sampling was confined to blood; repertoires within tissues likely differ.

Source material: memory CD4+ T cells from PBMCs. Subset here: CD45RA-negative fraction. This receptor was obtained from a man aged 18 to 30 in good health. Some clones in this sample may be carry-over from other donors' samples. This chain joins TRBV11-2 and TRBJ1-1; TRBD1 might be the D (5 bases). This CDR3 is CASSRGRNTEAFF. The CDR3 nucleotides are TGTGCCAGCAGCCGGGGGAGGAACACTGAAGCTTTCTTT.